This TCR beta chain was observed in a study of blood T cells in healthy people across ages. General study findings and limits: With age, beta diversity per million T cells declined roughly linearly, significantly by 35 to 40.

This clonotype was observed many times. What it recognizes is unknown. Sample-barcoded 5' priming and a J-beta primer mix drove a second PCR of 7 to 11 cycles. Paired-end reads containing CDR3 totaled no fewer than 3 million for each sample. Via MiXCR, TCRdb re-called the 5' RACE reads, giving one row per CDR3 protein. This sample has 1.5 million to 2 million distinct CDR3 sequences, with approximately 28% found just once. The V end lost 1 base, the J end lost 4 bases, and 5 bases lay between the germline ends. The germline gives CDR1 SEHNR, CDR2 FQNEAQ (reference sequence). This CDR3 comprises 13 residues.

The V call is TRBV7-9, the J call TRBJ2-1; D unclear. The source is a woman younger than 45 in good health. The sample comprised blood. The CDR3 sequence is CASSLERYNEQFF. In nucleotides, the CDR3 is TGTGCCAGCAGCTTAGAAAGATACAATGAGCAGTTCTTC.